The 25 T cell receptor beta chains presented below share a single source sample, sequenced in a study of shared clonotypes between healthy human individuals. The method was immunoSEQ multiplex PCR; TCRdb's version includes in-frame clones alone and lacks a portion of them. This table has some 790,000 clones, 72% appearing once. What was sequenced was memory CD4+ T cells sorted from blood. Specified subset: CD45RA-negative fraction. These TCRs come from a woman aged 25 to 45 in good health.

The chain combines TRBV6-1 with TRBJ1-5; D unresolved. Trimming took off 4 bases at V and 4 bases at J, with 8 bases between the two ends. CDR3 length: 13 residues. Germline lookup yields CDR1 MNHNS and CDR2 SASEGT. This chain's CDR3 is CASSGQKNQPQHF. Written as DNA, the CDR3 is TGTGCCAGCAGTGGACAAAAGAATCAGCCCCAGCATTTT.

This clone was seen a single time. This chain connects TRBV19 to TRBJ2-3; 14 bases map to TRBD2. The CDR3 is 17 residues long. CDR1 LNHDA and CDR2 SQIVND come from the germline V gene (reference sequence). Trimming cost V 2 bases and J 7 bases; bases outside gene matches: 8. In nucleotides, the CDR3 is TGTGCCAGTAGTATATCGATAGGACTAGCGGGAGGCCATACGCAGTATTTT. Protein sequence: CASSISIGLAGGHTQYF.

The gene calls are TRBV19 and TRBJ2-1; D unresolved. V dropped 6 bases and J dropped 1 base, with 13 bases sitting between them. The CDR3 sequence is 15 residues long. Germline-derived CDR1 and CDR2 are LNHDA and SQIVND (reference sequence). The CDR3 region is CASRSNSRSYNEQFF. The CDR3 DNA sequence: TGTGCCAGTAGATCTAATTCCCGTTCCTACAATGAGCAGTTCTTC.

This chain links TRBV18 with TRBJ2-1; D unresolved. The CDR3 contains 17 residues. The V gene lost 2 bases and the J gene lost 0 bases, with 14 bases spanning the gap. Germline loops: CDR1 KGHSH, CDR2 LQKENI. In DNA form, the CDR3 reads TGTGCCAGCTCACCAGGGTTACTCACTGACTCCTACAATGAGCAGTTCTTC. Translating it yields CASSPGLLTDSYNEQFF.

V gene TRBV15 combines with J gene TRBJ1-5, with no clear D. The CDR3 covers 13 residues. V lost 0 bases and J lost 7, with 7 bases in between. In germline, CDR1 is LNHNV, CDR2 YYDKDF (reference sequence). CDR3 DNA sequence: TGTGCCACCAGCAGAGACGGGAGCCAGCCCCAGCATTTT. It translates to CATSRDGSQPQHF.

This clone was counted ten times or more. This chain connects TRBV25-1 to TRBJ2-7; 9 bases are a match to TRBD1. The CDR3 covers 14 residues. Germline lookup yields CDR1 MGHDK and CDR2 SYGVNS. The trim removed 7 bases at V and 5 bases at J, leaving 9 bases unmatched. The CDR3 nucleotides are TGTGCCAGCACTACAGGGGGCGCGGTCCACGAGCAGTACTTC. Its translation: CASTTGGAVHEQYF.

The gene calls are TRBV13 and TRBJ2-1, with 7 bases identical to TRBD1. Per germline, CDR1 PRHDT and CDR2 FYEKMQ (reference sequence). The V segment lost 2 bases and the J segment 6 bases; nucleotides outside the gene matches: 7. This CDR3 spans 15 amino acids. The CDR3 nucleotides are TGTGCCAGCAGCTTAAACAGGGGTGAGGCCAATGAGCAGTTCTTC. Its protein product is CASSLNRGEANEQFF.

This CDR3 reads CASSTTDKYNEQFF. In DNA form, the CDR3 reads TGCGCCAGCAGCACGACAGATAAATACAATGAGCAGTTCTTC. J is TRBJ2-1 and V is TRBV5-1, with D possibly matching TRBD1 (5 bases). Germline V gives CDR1 SGHRS, CDR2 YFSETQ. This CDR3 region has 14 residues. The germline V and J ends were trimmed by 4 bases and 4 bases, with 12 bases remaining between them.

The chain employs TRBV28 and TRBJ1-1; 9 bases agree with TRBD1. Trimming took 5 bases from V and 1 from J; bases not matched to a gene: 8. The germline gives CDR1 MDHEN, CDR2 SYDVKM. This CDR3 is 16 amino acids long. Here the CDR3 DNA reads TGTGCCAGCAGTATGACTCTGGGACAGGGGAACACTGAAGCTTTCTTT. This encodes CASSMTLGQGNTEAFF.

Written as DNA, the CDR3 is TGCGCCAGCAGCTTGGTGGGGAGGGGAGAGACCCAGTACTTC. Its protein is CASSLVGRGETQYF. The chain carries TRBV5-1 and TRBJ2-5; 7 positions agree with TRBD2. CDR1 and CDR2 (germline): SGHRS, YFSETQ. The CDR3 covers 14 residues. V trimming: 0 bases; J trimming: 4 bases; junction bases outside the gene matches: 3.

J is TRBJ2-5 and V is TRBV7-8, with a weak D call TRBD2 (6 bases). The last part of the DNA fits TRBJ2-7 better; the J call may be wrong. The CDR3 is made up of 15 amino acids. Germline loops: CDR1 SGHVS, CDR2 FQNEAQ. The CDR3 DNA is TGTGCCAGCAGGTCTGGGGACTTCGCCTCCTACGAGCAGTACTTC. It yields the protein CASRSGDFASYEQYF.

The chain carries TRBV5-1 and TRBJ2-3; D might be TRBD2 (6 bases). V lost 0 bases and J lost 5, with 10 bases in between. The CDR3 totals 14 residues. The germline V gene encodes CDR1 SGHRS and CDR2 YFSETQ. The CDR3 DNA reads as TGCGCCAGCAGCTTGGCCCCTAGCGAAGATACGCAGTATTTT. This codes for CASSLAPSEDTQYF.

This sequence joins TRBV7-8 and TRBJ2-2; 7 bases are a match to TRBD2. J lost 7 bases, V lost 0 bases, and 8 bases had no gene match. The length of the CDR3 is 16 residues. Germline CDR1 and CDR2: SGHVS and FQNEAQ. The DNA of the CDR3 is TGTGCCAGCAGCTTAGCAGGGCGGGGGAATGGCGGGGAGCTGTTTTTT. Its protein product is CASSLAGRGNGGELFF.

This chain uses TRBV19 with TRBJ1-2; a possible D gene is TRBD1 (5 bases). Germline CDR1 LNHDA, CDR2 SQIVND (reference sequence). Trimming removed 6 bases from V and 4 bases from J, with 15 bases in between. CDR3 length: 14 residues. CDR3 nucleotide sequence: TGTGCCAGTAGACCTCCCCAGGGATTCTATGGCTACACCTTC. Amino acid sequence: CASRPPQGFYGYTF.

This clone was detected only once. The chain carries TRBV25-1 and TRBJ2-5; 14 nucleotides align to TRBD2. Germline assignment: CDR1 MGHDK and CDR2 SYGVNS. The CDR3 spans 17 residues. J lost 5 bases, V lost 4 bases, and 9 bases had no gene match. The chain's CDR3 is CASSAGTSGSSMETQYF. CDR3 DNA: TGTGCCAGCAGTGCTGGGACTAGCGGGAGTTCTATGGAGACCCAGTACTTC.

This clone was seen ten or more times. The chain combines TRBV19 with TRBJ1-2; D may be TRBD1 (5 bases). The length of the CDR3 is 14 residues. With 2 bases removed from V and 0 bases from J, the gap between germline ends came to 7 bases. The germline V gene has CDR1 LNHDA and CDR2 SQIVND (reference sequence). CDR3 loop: CASSIQGPNYGYTF. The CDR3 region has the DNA TGTGCCAGTAGTATACAGGGTCCTAACTATGGCTACACCTTC.

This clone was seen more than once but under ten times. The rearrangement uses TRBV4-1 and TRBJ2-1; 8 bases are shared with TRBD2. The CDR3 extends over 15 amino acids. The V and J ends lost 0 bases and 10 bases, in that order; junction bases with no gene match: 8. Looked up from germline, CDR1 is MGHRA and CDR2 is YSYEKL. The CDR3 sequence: CASSQDPSGPREQFF. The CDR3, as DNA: TGCGCCAGCAGCCAAGATCCTAGCGGGCCCAGAGAGCAGTTCTTC.

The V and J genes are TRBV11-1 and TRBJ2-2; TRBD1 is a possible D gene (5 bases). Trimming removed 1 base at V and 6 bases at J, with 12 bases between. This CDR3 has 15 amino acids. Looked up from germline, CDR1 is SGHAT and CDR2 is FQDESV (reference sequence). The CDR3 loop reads CASSLVQGGPGELFF. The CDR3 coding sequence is TGTGCCAGCAGCTTAGTGCAGGGTGGTCCCGGGGAGCTGTTTTTT.

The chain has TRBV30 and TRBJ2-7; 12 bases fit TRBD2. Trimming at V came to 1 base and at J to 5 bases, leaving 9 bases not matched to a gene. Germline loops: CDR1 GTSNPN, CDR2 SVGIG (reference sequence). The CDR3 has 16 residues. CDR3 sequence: CAWSGLAGGPRHEQYF. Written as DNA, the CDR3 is TGTGCCTGGAGTGGGCTAGCGGGAGGGCCTCGGCACGAGCAGTACTTC.

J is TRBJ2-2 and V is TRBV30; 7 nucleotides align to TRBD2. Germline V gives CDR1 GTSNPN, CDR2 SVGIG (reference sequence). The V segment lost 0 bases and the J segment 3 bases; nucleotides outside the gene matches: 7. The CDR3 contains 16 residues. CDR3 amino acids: CAWSVPLRGDTGELFF. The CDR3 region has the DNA TGTGCCTGGAGTGTACCCCTCCGGGGGGACACCGGGGAGCTGTTTTTT.

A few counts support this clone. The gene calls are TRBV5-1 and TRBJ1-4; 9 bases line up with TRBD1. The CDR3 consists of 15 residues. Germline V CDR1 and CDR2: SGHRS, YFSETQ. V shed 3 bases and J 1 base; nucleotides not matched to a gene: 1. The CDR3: CASSWGQGTNEKLFF. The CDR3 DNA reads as TGCGCCAGCAGCTGGGGACAGGGAACTAATGAAAAACTGTTTTTT.

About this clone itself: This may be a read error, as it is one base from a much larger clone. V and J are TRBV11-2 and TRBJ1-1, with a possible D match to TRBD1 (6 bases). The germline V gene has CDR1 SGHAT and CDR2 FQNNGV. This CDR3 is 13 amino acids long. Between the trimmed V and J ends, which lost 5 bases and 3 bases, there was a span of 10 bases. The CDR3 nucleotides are TGTGCCAGCAGCGCACAGGGAGACACTGAAGCTTTCTTT. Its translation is CASSAQGDTEAFF.

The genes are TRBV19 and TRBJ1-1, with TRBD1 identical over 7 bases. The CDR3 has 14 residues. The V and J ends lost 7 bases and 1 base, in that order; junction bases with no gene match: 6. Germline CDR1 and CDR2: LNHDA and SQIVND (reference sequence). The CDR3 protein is CASNDRQGNTEAFF. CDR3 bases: TGTGCCAGTAACGACCGACAGGGGAACACTGAAGCTTTCTTT.

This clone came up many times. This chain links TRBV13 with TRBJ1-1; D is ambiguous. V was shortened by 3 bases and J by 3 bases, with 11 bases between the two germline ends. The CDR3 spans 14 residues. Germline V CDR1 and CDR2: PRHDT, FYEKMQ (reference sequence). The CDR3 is CASSFPPGYTEAFF. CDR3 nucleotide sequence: TGTGCCAGCAGCTTCCCACCGGGGTACACTGAAGCTTTCTTT.

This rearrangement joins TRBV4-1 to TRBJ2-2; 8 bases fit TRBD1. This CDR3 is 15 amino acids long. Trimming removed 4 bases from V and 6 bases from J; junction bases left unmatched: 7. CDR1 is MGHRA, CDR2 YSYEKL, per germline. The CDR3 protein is CASSLRTGLAGELFF. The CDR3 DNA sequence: TGCGCCAGCAGCCTACGGACAGGGTTGGCCGGGGAGCTGTTTTTT.